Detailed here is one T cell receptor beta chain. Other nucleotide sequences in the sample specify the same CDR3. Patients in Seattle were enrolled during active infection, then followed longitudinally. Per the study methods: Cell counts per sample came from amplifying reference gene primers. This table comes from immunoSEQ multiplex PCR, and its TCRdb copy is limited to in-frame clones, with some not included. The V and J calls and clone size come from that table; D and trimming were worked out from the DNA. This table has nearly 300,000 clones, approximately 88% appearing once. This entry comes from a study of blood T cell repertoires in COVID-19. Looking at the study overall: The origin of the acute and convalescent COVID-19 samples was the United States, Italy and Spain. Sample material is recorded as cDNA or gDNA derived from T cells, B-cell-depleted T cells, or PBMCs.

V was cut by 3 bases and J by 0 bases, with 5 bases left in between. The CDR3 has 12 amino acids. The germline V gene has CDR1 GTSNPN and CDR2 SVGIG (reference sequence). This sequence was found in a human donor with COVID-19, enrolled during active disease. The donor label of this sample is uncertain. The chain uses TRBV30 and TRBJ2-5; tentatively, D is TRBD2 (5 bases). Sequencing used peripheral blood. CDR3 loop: CAWRRDQETQYF. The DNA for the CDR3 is TGTGCCTGGAGGCGGGACCAAGAGACCCAGTACTTC.